This T cell receptor beta chain emerged from a study of tumour-infiltrating T cells in Burkitt lymphoma. Generated by immunoSEQ multiplex PCR, the TCRdb table keeps only in-frame clones and is missing some. The repertoire holds about 15,000 clones, just under 80% seen once, with 2.1% in the top ten. Germline CDR1 reads KGHSH; CDR2 reads LQKENI. Trimming stripped 8 bases from V and 4 bases from J, with 14 bases between. The CDR3 is 13 residues long. The V gene is TRBV18, the J gene TRBJ2-5, with D hard to call. This clonotype was obtained from a human donor with diffuse large B-cell lymphoma. The sequencing input was tumor tissue. In nucleotides, the CDR3 is TGTGCCAGCCATCCGTCACCCGGAGAGACCCAGTACTTC. This sequence encodes CASHPSPGETQYF.